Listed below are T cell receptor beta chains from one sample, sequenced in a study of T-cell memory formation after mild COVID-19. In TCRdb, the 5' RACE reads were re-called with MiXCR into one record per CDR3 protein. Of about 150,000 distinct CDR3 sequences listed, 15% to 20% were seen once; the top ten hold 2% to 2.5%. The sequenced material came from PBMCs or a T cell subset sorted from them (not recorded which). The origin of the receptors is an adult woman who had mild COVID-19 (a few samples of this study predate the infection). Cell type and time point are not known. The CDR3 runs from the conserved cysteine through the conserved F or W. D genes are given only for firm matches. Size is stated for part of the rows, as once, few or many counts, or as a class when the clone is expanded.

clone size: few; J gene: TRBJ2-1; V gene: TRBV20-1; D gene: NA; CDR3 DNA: TGCAGTGCTAGAGCCCAGCCGGCCGCGAATGAGCAGTTCTTC; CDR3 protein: CSARAQPAANEQFF
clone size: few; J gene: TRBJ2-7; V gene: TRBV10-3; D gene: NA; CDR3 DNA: TGTGCCATCAAGGGCCTTGGGAACGAGCAGTACTTC; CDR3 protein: CAIKGLGNEQYF
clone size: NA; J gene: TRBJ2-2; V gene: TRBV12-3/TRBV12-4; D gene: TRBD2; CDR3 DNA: TGTGCCAGCAGCCCCAGGACTAGCGGGGTTGGCGGGGAGCTGTTTTTT; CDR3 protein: CASSPRTSGVGGELFF
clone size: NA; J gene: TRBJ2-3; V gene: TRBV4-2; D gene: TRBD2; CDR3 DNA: TGTGCCAGCAGCCAAGATCGGACTAGCGGGGGCTATACGCAGTATTTT; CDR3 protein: CASSQDRTSGGYTQYF
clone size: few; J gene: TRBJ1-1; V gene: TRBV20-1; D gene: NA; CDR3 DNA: TGCAGTGCTGTGCTAGGTGGAAGCGGCACTGAAGCTTTCTTT; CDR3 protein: CSAVLGGSGTEAFF
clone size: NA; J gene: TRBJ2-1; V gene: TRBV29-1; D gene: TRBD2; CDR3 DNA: TGCAGCGTCCGACTAGCGGGAAGGAACAATGAGCAGTTCTTC; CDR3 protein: CSVRLAGRNNEQFF
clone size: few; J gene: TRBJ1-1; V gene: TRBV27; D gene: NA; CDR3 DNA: TGTGCCAGCAGTTTCGGAGGGGTGGCCACTGAAGCTTTCTTT; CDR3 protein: CASSFGGVATEAFF
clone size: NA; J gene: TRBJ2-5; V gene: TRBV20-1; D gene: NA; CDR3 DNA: TGCAGTGCTAGATATGGGTACCAAGAGACCCAGTACTTC; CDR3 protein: CSARYGYQETQYF
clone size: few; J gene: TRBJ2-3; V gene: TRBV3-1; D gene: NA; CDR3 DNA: TGTGCCAGCAGCCTACACGCGAATACGCAGTATTTT; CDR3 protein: CASSLHANTQYF
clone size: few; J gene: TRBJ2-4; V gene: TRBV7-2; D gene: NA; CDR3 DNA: TGTGCCAGCAGCTTACGGGGCCAACGGGAGGCCAAAAACATTCAGTACTTC; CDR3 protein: CASSLRGQREAKNIQYF
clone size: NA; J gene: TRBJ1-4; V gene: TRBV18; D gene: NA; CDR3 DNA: TGTGCCAGCTCATATGGAGCGGGGCGGGAAAAACTGTTTTTT; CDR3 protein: CASSYGAGREKLFF
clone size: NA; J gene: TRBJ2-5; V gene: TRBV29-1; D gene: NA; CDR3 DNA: TGCAGCGTTGAAGGGCCAGAAGAGACCCAGTACTTC; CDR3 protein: CSVEGPEETQYF
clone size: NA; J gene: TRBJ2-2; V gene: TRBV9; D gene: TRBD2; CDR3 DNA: TGTGCCATCAGCGGCTCCCAGGGACTAGCGGGAGGGAATCCCACCGGGGAGCTGTTTTTT; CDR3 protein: CAISGSQGLAGGNPTGELFF
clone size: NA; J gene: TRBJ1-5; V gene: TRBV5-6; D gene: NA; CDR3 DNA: TGTGCCAGCACCCGGGGAGCGAGCAATCAGCCCCAGCATTTT; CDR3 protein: CASTRGASNQPQHF
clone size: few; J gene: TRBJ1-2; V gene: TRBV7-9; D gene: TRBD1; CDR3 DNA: TGTGCCAGCCCACCGACAGGGGACTATGGCTACACCTTC; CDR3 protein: CASPPTGDYGYTF